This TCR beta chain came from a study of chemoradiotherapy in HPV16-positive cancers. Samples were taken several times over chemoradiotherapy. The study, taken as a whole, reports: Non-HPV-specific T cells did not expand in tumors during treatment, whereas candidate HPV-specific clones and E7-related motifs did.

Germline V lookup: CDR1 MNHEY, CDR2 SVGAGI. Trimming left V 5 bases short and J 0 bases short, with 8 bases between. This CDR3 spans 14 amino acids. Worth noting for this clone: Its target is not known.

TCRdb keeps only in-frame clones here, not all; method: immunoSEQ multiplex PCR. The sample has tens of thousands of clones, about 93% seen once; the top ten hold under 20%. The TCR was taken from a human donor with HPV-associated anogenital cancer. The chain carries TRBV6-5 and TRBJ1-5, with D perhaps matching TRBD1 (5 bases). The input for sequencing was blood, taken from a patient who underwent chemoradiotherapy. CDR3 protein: CASSQDISNQPQHF. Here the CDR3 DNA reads TGTGCCAGCAGTCAGGACATTAGCAATCAGCCCCAGCATTTT.